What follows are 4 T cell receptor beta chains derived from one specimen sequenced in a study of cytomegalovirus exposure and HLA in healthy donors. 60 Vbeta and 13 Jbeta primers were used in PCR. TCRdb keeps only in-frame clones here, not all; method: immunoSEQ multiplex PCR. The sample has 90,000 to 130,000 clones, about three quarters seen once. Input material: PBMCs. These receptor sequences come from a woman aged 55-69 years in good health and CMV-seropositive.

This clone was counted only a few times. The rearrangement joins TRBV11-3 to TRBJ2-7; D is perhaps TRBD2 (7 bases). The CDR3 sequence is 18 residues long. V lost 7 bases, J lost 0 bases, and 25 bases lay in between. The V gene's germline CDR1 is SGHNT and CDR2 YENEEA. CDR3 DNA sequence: TGTGCCAGCAACTTCAATCGGGTGGGGGGGCGACCCTCCTACGAGCAGTACTTC. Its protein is CASNFNRVGGRPSYEQYF.

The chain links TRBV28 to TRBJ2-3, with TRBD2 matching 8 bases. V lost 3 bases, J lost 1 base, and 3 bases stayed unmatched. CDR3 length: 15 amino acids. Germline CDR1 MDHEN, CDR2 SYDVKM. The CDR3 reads CASSFRAGGTDTQYF. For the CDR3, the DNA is TGTGCCAGCAGTTTTCGAGCGGGGGGCACAGATACGCAGTATTTT.

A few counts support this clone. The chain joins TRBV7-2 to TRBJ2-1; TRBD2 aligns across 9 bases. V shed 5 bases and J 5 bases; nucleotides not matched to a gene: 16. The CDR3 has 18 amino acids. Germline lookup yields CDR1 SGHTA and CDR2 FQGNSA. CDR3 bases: TGTGCCAGCAGCCGAAGCGTAGTAGCGGGAGATTGGGACAATGAGCAGTTCTTC. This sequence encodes CASSRSVVAGDWDNEQFF.

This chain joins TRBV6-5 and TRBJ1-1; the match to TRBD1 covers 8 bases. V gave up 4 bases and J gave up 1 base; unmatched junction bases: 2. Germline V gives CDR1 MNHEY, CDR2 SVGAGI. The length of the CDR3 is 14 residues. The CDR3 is CASSWTGRNTEAFF. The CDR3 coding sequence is TGTGCCAGCAGTTGGACAGGGAGGAACACTGAAGCTTTCTTT.